Shown below are 22 T cell receptor beta chains from a single sample sequenced in a study of CD8 T cells in Susac syndrome. Reverse transcription used roughly 0.45 to 1 ug RNA and random hexamers. MiXCR, applied by TCRdb to the immunoSEQ multiplex PCR reads, yields one record per CDR3 protein. The sample shows about 76,000 distinct CDR3 sequences, 90% to 95% of them seen only once. The sample consisted of CD8+ T cells from PBMCs. The receptor set was obtained from a human donor with Susac syndrome.

The chain uses TRBV28 and TRBJ2-7; no firm D call. V gave up 7 bases and J gave up 3 bases, with 7 bases separating them. Germline loops: CDR1 MDHEN, CDR2 SYDVKM. This CDR3 region has 11 residues. CDR3 protein: CASTTNYEQYF. DNA for the CDR3: TGTGCCAGCACCACCAACTACGAGCAGTACTTC.

The chain recombines TRBV7-3 with TRBJ2-3, with 13 bases identical to TRBD2. The J segment lost 6 bases and the V segment lost 3 bases, leaving 6 bases of the junction unmatched. The CDR3 has 16 residues. CDR1 is SGHTA, CDR2 FQGTGA, per germline. CDR3 DNA sequence: TGTGCCAGCAGCTTGACTAGCGGGGGGCTAATGGATACGCAGTATTTT. Translation gives CASSLTSGGLMDTQYF.

The chain employs TRBV3-1 and TRBJ2-1, with TRBD1 as a possible D gene (7 bases). V shed 4 bases and J shed 7 bases, with 17 bases lying between them. This CDR3 contains 15 residues. In germline, CDR1 is LGHDT, CDR2 YNNKEL (reference sequence). The CDR3 sequence: CASSLGSRGANEQFF. DNA for the CDR3: TGTGCCAGCAGCCTTGGTTCCAGGGGGGCAAATGAGCAGTTCTTC.

J is TRBJ1-1 and V is TRBV12-3 or TRBV12-4; TRBD1 matches 7 bases. V gave up 4 bases and J gave up 4 bases; unmatched junction bases: 9. The length of the CDR3 is 15 residues. DNA of the CDR3: TGTGCCAGCAGTTGGGGACAGCCCGGCGGCACTGAAGCTTTCTTT. Translation gives CASSWGQPGGTEAFF.

The sample holds one count of this clonotype. The chain is built from TRBV28 and TRBJ1-5; TRBD1 agrees at 9 bases. The germline CDR1 and CDR2 sequences are MDHEN and SYDVKM. This CDR3 is built from 15 residues. J gave up 7 bases and V 6 bases, and 10 bases lay outside the gene matches. CDR3 residues: CASRERTGVIQPQHF. The CDR3 DNA is TGTGCCAGCAGAGAAAGGACAGGGGTTATCCAGCCCCAGCATTTT.

The chain uses TRBV29-1 and TRBJ2-7; D may be TRBD1 (6 bases). CDR1 and CDR2 (germline): SQVTM, ANQGSEA. V was cut by 3 bases and J by 4 bases, with 10 bases left in between. This CDR3 comprises 12 residues. As DNA, the CDR3 is TGCAGCGTTGAGGGCACAGGGTACGAGCAGTACTTC. Encoded protein: CSVEGTGYEQYF.

The J gene is TRBJ2-7, the V gene TRBV9, with 8 bases fitting TRBD1. The V and J ends lost 4 bases and 0 bases, in that order; junction bases with no gene match: 6. Germline CDR1 and CDR2: SGDLS and YYNGEE. This CDR3 spans 15 amino acids. CDR3 bases: TGTGCCAGCAGCCCGGGACAGGAGCCCTCCTACGAGCAGTACTTC. It translates to CASSPGQEPSYEQYF.

This sequence joins TRBV5-1 and TRBJ1-2, with D hard to call. The germline gives CDR1 SGHRS, CDR2 YFSETQ. The CDR3 covers 14 residues. The V and J ends lost 1 base and 2 bases respectively, with 9 bases between them. The CDR3 DNA is TGCGCCAGCAGCTTGACAGAGAAGAACTATGGCTACACCTTC. Protein: CASSLTEKNYGYTF.

This clonotype came up once. The V and J genes are TRBV6-2 or TRBV6-3 and TRBJ1-5; weak D call: TRBD1 (6 bases). The length of the CDR3 is 13 residues. Germline V lookup: CDR1 MNHEY, CDR2 SVGEGT. V was shortened by 6 bases and J by 3 bases, with 9 bases between the two germline ends. CDR3 amino acids: CASRDSDNQPQHF. CDR3 nucleotides: TGTGCCAGCAGGGACAGCGACAATCAGCCCCAGCATTTT.

This chain connects TRBV3-1 to TRBJ1-2, with D possibly being TRBD1 (5 bases). V gave up 0 bases and J gave up 2 bases, with 7 bases separating them. The CDR3 has 14 residues. Germline-derived CDR1 and CDR2 are LGHDT and YNNKEL (reference sequence). Here the CDR3 reads CASSQENRNYGYTF. The CDR3 nucleotides are TGTGCCAGCAGCCAAGAAAACAGGAACTATGGCTACACCTTC.

The rearrangement uses TRBV11-2 and TRBJ2-1; D might be TRBD1 (5 bases). The V gene's germline CDR1 is SGHAT and CDR2 FQNNGV. The length of the CDR3 is 18 residues. V lost 1 base, J lost 1 base, and 17 bases lay in between. CDR3 region: CASSLGYSSGISYNEQFF. Written as DNA, the CDR3 is TGTGCCAGCAGCTTAGGCTACAGCTCAGGGATTTCCTACAATGAGCAGTTCTTC.

V usage is TRBV27 and J usage is TRBJ2-6; D could derive from TRBD1 or TRBD2 (6 bases each). The CDR3 has 16 amino acids. Trimming pared 6 bases from V and 4 bases from J, leaving 16 bases between. Per germline, CDR1 MNHEY and CDR2 SMNVEV (reference sequence). The CDR3 reads CASSLLGGYGANVLTF. CDR3 sequence (DNA): TGTGCCAGCAGCCTCCTCGGGGGCTACGGGGCCAACGTCCTGACTTTC.

The chain is built from TRBV20-1 and TRBJ1-6; D gene uncertain. The germline V and J ends were trimmed by 0 bases and 0 bases, with 9 bases remaining between them. Germline loops: CDR1 DFQATT, CDR2 SNEGSKA (reference sequence). The CDR3 runs to 16 residues. The CDR3 is CSARDLGSSYNSPLHF. The CDR3 nucleotides read TGCAGTGCTAGAGATCTGGGGAGCTCCTATAATTCACCCCTCCACTTT.

The rearrangement uses TRBV18 and TRBJ2-1; 8 bases agree with TRBD1. The length of the CDR3 is 15 residues. Germline CDR1 reads KGHSH; CDR2 reads LQKENI. V lost 1 base and J lost 7; bases outside the gene matches: 6. The CDR3 DNA reads as TGTGCCAGCTCACCACGGGCGACAGGGGAGAATGAGCAGTTCTTC. This encodes CASSPRATGENEQFF.

This sequence joins TRBV6-1 and TRBJ2-7, with TRBD2 matching over 8 bases. V trimming: 8 bases; J trimming: 7 bases; junction bases outside the gene matches: 13. The CDR3 covers 14 residues. Germline V gives CDR1 MNHNS, CDR2 SASEGT. Here the CDR3 reads CASCRAGGVCEQYF. CDR3 DNA: TGTGCCAGCTGCCGGGCCGGGGGGGTATGTGAGCAGTACTTC.

This chain joins TRBV7-9 and TRBJ1-2; D gene uncertain. This CDR3 spans 13 amino acids. V was cut by 3 bases and J by 6 bases, with 11 bases left in between. Germline V CDR1 and CDR2: SEHNR, FQNEAQ (reference sequence). CDR3 in amino acids: CASSFGETDGYTF. In DNA, the CDR3 is TGTGCCAGCAGCTTTGGAGAGACGGATGGCTACACCTTC. The variable domain in full, with the rest retrieved from reference TRBV7-9 and TRBJ1-2, is DTGVSQNPRHKITKRGQNVTFRCDPISEHNRLYWYRQTLGQGPEFLTYFQNEAQLEKSRLLSDRFSAERPKGSFSTLEIQRTEQGDSAMYLCASSFGETDGYTFGSGTRLTVV.

The chain employs TRBV12-3 or TRBV12-4 and TRBJ1-1; tentatively, D is TRBD1 (5 bases). The CDR3 runs 13 residues. The V end lost 3 bases, the J end lost 3 bases, and 8 bases lay between the germline ends. This CDR3 is CASSFGGYTEAFF. The CDR3 DNA reads TGTGCCAGCAGTTTTGGGGGGTACACTGAAGCTTTCTTT.

The chain carries TRBV2 and TRBJ1-2; D is unresolved. Trimming left V 6 bases short and J 3 bases short, with 17 bases between. The CDR3 totals 15 residues. Germline assignment: CDR1 SNHLY and CDR2 FYNNEI. The CDR3 bases are TGTGCCAGCAGCCTCACAATCCCGCTCGACTATGGCTACACCTTC. Translation: CASSLTIPLDYGYTF.

The J gene is TRBJ1-1, the V gene TRBV7-9; TRBD1 matches at 10 bases. Unmatched junction bases numbered 6, after V lost 5 bases and J lost 3 bases. The length of the CDR3 is 15 residues. Germline V lookup: CDR1 SEHNR, CDR2 FQNEAQ (reference sequence). This CDR3 reads CASSHSGTGDTEAFF. As DNA, the CDR3 is TGTGCCAGCAGCCATTCCGGGACAGGGGACACTGAAGCTTTCTTT.

The gene calls are TRBV27 and TRBJ2-1, with D maybe TRBD2 (6 bases). Germline V gives CDR1 MNHEY, CDR2 SMNVEV (reference sequence). This CDR3 contains 14 residues. Trimming took 6 bases from V and 6 from J, leaving 15 bases between them. As DNA, the CDR3 is TGTGCCAGCAGGGAGCTCGGGACTCCCAATGAGCAGTTCTTC. This translates into CASRELGTPNEQFF.

The chain joins TRBV2 to TRBJ2-5; the match to TRBD2 covers 11 bases. CDR3 length: 15 amino acids. The V gene's germline CDR1 is SNHLY and CDR2 FYNNEI. After removal of 7 bases from V and 5 bases from J, the junction contained 9 bases not matched to a gene. CDR3 amino acids: CASNTGLAGFETQYF. DNA for the CDR3: TGTGCCAGCAATACCGGACTAGCGGGTTTTGAGACCCAGTACTTC.

V gene TRBV7-8 combines with J gene TRBJ2-7; TRBD1 matches 7 bases. Losses at the gene ends were 5 bases for V and 0 bases for J; bases not matched to a gene: 10. Germline loops: CDR1 SGHVS, CDR2 FQNEAQ. The length of the CDR3 is 16 residues. CDR3: CASSEMDRSLSYEQYF. As DNA, the CDR3 is TGTGCCAGCAGCGAAATGGACAGGTCCCTCTCCTACGAGCAGTACTTC.